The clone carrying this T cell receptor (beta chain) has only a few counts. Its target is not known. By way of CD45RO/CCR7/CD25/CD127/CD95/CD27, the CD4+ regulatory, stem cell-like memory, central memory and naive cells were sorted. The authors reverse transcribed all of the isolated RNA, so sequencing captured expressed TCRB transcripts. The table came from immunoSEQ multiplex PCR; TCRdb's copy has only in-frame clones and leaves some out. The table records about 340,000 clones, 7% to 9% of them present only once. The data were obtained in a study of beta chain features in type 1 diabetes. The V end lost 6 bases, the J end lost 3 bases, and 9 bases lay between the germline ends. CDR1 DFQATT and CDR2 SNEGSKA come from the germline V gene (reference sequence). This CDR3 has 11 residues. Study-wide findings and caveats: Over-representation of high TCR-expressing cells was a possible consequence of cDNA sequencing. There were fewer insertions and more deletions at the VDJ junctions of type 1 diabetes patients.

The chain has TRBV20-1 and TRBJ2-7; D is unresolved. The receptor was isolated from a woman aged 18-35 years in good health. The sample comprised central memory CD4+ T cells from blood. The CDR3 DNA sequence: TGCAGTGCCGCTCACAGCTACGAGCAGTACTTC. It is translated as CSAAHSYEQYF.